Following are 8 T cell receptor beta chains from one sample sequenced in a study of CD8+CD57+ T cells in acquired aplastic anemia. Before being chosen for sequencing, patients had shown CD8+CD57+ cell expansion by flow cytometry. Profiling of TCR beta VDJ combinations and CDR3 sequences used genomic DNA as template. TCRdb fed the reads into MiXCR, producing one record per CDR3 protein. The table has approximately 220,000 distinct CDR3 sequences, around 46% seen once. The material sequenced was sorted CD4+, CD8+, or CD8+CD57+ T cells (not recorded which) from PBMCs. These receptors were taken from a human donor with aplastic anemia.

About this clonotype: An end of the junction does not agree with germline; a read error may underlie this. The chain joins TRBV5-6 to TRBJ1-1; perhaps TRBD1 as D (5 bases). This CDR3 region has 16 residues. Germline CDR1 is SGHDT and CDR2 is YYEEEE. CDR3 in amino acids: CASSLGTPGSGTGAFF. The CDR3 DNA reads as TGTGCCAGCAGCTTGGGCACCCCCGGGTCAGGGACTGGAGCTTTCTTT.

Comment on this clonotype: A much more abundant neighbour one base away suggests this may be a read error. This chain links TRBV11-3 with TRBJ2-2; 12 bases fit TRBD1. CDR3 size: 18 residues. V trimming: 2 bases; J trimming: 9 bases; junction bases outside the gene matches: 13. CDR1 and CDR2 (germline): SGHNT, YENEEA. This CDR3 reads CASSLSGPGTGGNRELFF. The CDR3 bases are TGTGCCAGCAGCTTAAGCGGTCCGGGGACAGGGGGCAACAGGGAGCTGTTTTTT.

Ten or more counts support this clonotype. The chain uses TRBV7-2 and TRBJ2-2, with 9 bases identical to TRBD1. Germline loops: CDR1 SGHTA, CDR2 FQGNSA. The CDR3 runs 17 residues. The V segment lost 5 bases and the J segment 6 bases; nucleotides outside the gene matches: 13. CDR3 coding DNA: TGTGCCAGCAGCCACAACCCGGGACAGGGTTTGCCCGGGGAGCTGTTTTTT. This codes for CASSHNPGQGLPGELFF.

Many counts were recorded for this clonotype. J is TRBJ1-2 and V is TRBV30; 7 nucleotides line up with TRBD1. Germline V gives CDR1 GTSNPN, CDR2 SVGIG (reference sequence). Trimming removed 5 bases from V and 3 bases from J; junction bases left unmatched: 12. The CDR3 has 15 residues. The CDR3 loop is CAWSLLDRNYYGYTF. In DNA form, the CDR3 reads TGTGCCTGGTCCCTACTGGACAGGAACTACTATGGCTACACCTTC.

This clonotype was counted at least ten times. The chain employs TRBV7-8 and TRBJ2-7; weak D call: TRBD2 (5 bases). Trimming removed 0 bases from V and 0 bases from J, with 12 bases in between. Germline assignment: CDR1 SGHVS and CDR2 FQNEAQ. This CDR3 has 16 residues. CDR3 residues: CASSLAPRGSSYEQYF. In DNA, the CDR3 is TGTGCCAGCAGCTTAGCTCCGAGAGGGAGCTCCTACGAGCAGTACTTC.

The V call is TRBV10-2, the J call TRBJ2-7; 7 bases match TRBD1. Germline V lookup: CDR1 WSHSY, CDR2 SAAADI. The CDR3 length is 15 residues. The V and J ends lost 7 bases and 0 bases, in that order; junction bases with no gene match: 9. The CDR3 spells CASKPGQWSSYEQYF. CDR3 DNA sequence: TGCGCCAGCAAACCGGGACAGTGGAGCTCCTACGAGCAGTACTTC.

The chain carries TRBV23-1 and TRBJ2-2; either TRBD1 or TRBD2 may supply D (5 bases each). TRBV23-1 carries the ORF label, with uncertain function. Trimming removed 5 bases at V and 9 bases at J, with 16 bases between. The CDR3 covers 14 residues. The CDR3 DNA is TGCGCCAGCAGTAAACTCGTGGGGGACCGGGAGCTGTTTTTT. It codes for CASSKLVGDRELFF.

In this sample, this clonotype turned up a few times. The rearrangement links TRBV29-1 to TRBJ2-7; no definite D call. The germline CDR1 and CDR2 sequences are SQVTM and ANQGSEA. V lost 6 bases to trimming and J lost 6 bases, with 12 bases between them. The CDR3 spans 11 residues. CDR3 region: CSVPLGAEQYF. The CDR3 DNA sequence: TGCAGCGTCCCTTTAGGAGCCGAGCAGTACTTC.